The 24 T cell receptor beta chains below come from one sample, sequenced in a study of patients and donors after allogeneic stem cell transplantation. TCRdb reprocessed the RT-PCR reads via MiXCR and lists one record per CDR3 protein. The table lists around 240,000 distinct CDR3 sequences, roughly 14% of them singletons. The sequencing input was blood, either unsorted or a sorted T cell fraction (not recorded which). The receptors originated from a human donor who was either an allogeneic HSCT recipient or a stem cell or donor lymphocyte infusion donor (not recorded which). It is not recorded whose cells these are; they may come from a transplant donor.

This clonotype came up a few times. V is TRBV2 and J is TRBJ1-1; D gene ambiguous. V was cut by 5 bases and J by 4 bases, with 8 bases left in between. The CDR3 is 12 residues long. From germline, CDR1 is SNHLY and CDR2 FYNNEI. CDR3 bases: TGTGCCAGCAGTTTTTTCGGCACTGAAGCTTTCTTT. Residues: CASSFFGTEAFF. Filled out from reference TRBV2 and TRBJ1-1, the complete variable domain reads EPEVTQTPSHQVTQMGQEVILRCVPISNHLYFYWYRQILGQKVEFLVSFYNNEISEKSEIFDDQFSVERPDGSNFTLKIRSTKLEDSAMYFCASSFFGTEAFFGQGTRLTVV.

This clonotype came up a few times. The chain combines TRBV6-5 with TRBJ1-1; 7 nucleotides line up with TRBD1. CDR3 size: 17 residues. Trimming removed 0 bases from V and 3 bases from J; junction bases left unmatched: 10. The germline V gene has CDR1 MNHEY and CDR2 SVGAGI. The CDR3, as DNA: TGTGCCAGCAGTTACTCGGGAGGGGGCGAGTGGGACACTGAAGCTTTCTTT. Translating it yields CASSYSGGGEWDTEAFF.

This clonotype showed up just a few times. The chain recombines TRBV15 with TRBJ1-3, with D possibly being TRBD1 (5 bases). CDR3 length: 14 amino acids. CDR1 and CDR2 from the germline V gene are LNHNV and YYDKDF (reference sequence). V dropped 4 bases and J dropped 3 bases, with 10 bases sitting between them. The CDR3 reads CATSKQEIGNTIYF. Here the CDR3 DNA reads TGTGCCACCAGCAAACAGGAAATTGGAAACACCATATATTTT. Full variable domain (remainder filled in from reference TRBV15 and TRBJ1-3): DAMVIQNPRYQVTQFGKPVTLSCSQTLNHNVMYWYQQKSSQAPKLLFHYYDKDFNNEADTPDNFQSRRPNTSFCFLDIRSPGLGDTAMYLCATSKQEIGNTIYFGEGSWLTVV.

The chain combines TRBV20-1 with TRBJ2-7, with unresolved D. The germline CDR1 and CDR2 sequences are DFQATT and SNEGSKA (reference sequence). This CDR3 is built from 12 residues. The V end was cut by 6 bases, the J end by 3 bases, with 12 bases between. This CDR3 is CSAKDGNYEQYF. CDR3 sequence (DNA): TGCAGTGCAAAGGATGGGAACTACGAGCAGTACTTC.

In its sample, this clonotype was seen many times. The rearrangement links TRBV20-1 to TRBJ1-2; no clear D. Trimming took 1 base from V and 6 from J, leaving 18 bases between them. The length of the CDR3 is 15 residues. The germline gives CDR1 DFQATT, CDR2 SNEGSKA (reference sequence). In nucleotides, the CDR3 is TGCAGTGCTAGAGTGGATCGTTCGGAGGGTGATGGCTACACCTTC. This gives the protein CSARVDRSEGDGYTF.

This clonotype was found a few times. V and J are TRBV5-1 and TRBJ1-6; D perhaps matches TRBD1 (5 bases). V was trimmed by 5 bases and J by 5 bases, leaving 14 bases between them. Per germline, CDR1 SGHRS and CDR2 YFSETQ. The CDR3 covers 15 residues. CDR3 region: CASRERDGNNSPLHF. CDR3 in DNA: TGCGCCAGCAGGGAGAGGGACGGCAATAATTCACCCCTCCACTTT.

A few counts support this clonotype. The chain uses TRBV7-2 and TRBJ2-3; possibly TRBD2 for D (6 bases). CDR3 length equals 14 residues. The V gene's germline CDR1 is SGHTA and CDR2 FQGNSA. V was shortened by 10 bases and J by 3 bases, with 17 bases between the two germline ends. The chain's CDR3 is CATSPGLKTDTQYF. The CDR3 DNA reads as TGTGCCACCTCCCCGGGACTCAAAACAGATACGCAGTATTTT.

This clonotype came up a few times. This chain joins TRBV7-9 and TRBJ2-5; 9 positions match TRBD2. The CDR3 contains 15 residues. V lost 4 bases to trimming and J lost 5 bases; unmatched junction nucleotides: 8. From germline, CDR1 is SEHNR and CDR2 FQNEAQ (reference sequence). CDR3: CASSSKGLAAETQYF. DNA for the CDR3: TGTGCCAGCAGCTCAAAGGGACTAGCTGCGGAGACCCAGTACTTC.

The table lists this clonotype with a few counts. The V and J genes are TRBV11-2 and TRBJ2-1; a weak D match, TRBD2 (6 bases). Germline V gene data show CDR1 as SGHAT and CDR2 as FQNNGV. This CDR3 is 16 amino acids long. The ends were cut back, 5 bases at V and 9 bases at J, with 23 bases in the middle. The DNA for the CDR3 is TGTGCCAGCAGCCTCCGAGGATCATATAGCGGTCTTGAGCAGTTCTTC. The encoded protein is CASSLRGSYSGLEQFF.

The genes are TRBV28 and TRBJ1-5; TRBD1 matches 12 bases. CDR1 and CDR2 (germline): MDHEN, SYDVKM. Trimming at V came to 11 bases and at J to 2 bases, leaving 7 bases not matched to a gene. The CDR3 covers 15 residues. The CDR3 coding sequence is TGTGCCTTCGGGACAGGGGGCGCCGGCAATCAGCCCCAGCATTTT. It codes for CAFGTGGAGNQPQHF.

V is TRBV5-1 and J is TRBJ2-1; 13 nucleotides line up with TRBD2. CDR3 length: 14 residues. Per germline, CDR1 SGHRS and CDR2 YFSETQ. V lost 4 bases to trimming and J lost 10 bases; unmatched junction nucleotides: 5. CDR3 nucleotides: TGCGCCAGCAGCATCGGACTAGCGGGAGCCGAGCAGTTCTTC. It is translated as CASSIGLAGAEQFF.

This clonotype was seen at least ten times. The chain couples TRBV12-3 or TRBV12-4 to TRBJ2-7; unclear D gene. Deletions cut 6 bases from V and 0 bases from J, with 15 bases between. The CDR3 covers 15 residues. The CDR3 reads CASRPNAGSSYEQYF. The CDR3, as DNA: TGTGCCAGCAGACCTAATGCCGGGTCCTCCTACGAGCAGTACTTC.

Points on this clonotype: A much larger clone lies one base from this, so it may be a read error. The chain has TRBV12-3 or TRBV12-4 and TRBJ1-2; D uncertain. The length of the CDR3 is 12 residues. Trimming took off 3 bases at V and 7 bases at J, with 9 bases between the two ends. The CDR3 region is CASSFGRTGYTF. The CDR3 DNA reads TGTGCCAGCAGTTTTGGGCGGACTGGCTACACCTTC.

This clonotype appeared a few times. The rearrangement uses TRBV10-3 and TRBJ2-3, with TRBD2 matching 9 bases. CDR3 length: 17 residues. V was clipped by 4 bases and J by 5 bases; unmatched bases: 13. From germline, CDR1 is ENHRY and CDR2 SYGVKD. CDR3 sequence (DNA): TGTGCCATCAGTGGTTTACGAACGGGACTAGCAAAAGATACGCAGTATTTT. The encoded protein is CAISGLRTGLAKDTQYF.

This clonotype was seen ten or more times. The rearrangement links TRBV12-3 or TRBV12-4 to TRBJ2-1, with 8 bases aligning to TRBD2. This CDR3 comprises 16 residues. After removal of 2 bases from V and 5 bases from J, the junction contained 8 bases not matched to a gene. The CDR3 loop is CASSLLSGTSNNEQFF. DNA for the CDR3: TGTGCCAGCAGTTTACTCTCCGGGACTAGTAACAATGAGCAGTTCTTC.

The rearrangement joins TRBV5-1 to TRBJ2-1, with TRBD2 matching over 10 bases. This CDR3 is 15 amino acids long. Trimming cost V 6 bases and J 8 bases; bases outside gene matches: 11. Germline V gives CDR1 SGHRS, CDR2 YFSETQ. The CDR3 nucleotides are TGCGCCAGCACCTTAGCGGGAGGAGGTTCGGATGAGCAGTTCTTC. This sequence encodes CASTLAGGGSDEQFF. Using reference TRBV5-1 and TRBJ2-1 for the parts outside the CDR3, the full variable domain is KAGVTQTPRYLIKTRGQQVTLSCSPISGHRSVSWYQQTPGQGLQFLFEYFSETQRNKGNFPGRFSGRQFSNSRSEMNVSTLELGDSALYLCASTLAGGGSDEQFFGPGTRLTVL.

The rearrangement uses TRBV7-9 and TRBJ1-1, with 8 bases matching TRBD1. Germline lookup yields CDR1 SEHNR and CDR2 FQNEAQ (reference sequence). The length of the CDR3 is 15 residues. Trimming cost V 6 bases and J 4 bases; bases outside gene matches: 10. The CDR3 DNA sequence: TGTGCCAGCAGTCCAAACACAGGGGGAGTCACTGAAGCTTTCTTT. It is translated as CASSPNTGGVTEAFF.

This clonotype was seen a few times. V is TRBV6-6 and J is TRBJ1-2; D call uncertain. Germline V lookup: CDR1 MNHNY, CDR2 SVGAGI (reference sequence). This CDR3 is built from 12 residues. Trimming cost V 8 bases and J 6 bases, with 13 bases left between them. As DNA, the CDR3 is TGTGCCAGCGCTGCTCGGGGTAATGGCTACACCTTC. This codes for CASAARGNGYTF.

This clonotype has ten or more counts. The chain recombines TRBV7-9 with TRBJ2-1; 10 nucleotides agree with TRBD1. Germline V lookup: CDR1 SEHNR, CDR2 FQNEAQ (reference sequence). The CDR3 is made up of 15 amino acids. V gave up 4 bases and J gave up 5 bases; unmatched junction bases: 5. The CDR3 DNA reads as TGTGCCAGCAGCTCCGGGACAGGGGTAAACAATGAGCAGTTCTTC. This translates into CASSSGTGVNNEQFF.

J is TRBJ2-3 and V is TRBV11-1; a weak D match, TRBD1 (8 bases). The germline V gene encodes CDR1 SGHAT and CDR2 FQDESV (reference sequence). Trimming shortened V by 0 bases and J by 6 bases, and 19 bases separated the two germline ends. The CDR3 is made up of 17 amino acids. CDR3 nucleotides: TGTGCCAGCAGCTTAGCCGGACAGGGAGGGGGCCACGATACGCAGTATTTT. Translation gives CASSLAGQGGGHDTQYF.

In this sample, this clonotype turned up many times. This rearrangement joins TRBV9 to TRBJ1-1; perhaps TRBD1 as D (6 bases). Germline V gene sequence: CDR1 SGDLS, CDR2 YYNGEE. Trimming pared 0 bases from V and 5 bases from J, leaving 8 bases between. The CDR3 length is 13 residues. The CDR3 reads CASSVGQATEAFF. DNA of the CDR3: TGTGCCAGCAGCGTAGGACAGGCAACTGAAGCTTTCTTT.

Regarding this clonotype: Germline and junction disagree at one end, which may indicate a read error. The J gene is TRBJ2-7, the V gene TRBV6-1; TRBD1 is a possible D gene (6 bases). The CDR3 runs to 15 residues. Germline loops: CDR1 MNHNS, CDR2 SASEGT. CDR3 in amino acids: CASSEVAGALYEQNF. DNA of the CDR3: TGTGCCAGCAGTGAAGTGGCAGGGGCCCTTTACGAGCAGAACTTC.

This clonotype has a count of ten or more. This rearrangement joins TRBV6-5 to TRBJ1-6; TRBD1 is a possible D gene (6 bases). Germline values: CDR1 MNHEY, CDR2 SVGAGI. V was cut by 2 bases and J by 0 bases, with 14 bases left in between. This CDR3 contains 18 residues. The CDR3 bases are TGTGCCAGCAGTTACGACAGGCCCTCGAGCTCCTATAATTCACCCCTCCACTTT. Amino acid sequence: CASSYDRPSSSYNSPLHF.

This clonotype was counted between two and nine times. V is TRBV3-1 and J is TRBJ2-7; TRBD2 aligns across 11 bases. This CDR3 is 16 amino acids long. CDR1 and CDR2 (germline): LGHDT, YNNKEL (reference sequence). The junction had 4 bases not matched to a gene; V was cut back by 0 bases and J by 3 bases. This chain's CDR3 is CASSQEGLAGGYEQYF. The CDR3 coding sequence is TGTGCCAGCAGCCAAGAAGGGCTAGCGGGGGGCTACGAGCAGTACTTC.